The subject of this entry is one T cell receptor (beta chain). Its antigen is as yet unknown. Only in-frame clones appear in the TCRdb table, and some are missing; sequencing was by immunoSEQ multiplex PCR. Of 2 million to 2.5 million clones in the sample, around 90% are singletons; the top ten hold approximately 0.39%. The sample comes from a study of shared clonotypes between healthy human individuals. Study in general: There were three CD4 naive, three CD4 memory, two CD8 naive and one CD8 memory plates per donor. Findings of the study overall: Across subsets, estimated richness was generally greater for naive than for memory populations.

The V end lost 7 bases, the J end lost 2 bases, and 15 bases lay between the germline ends. The CDR3 is 15 residues long. The germline CDR1 and CDR2 sequences are SNHLY and FYNNEI. The clonotype originates from a man between 18 and 29 years old in good health. Some clones in this sample may be carry-over from other donors' samples. The source material was naive CD4+ T cells from PBMCs. Subset described: CD45RA+ positively selected. The rearrangement uses TRBV2 and TRBJ1-5; a weak D match, TRBD1 (5 bases). CDR3 residues: CASTGQGRGNQPQHF. In nucleotides, the CDR3 is TGTGCCAGCACCGGCCAGGGACGAGGCAATCAGCCCCAGCATTTT.